These 28 T cell receptor beta chains share one sample of origin, sequenced in a study of shared clonotypes between healthy human individuals. Naive CD8 cells lacked CD45RO and underwent positive selection for CCR7, leaving out terminally differentiated effector memory CD45RA+ cells. Profiled with immunoSEQ multiplex PCR; TCRdb holds only in-frame clones, not every one. The sample yields nearly 2 million clones, roughly 94% seen once. The sample comprised naive CD8+ T cells sorted from blood. The receptors stem from a young man in good health.

The chain carries TRBV19 and TRBJ2-2; 8 bases fit TRBD1. Germline-derived CDR1 and CDR2 are LNHDA and SQIVND (reference sequence). This CDR3 has 15 residues. V lost 8 bases and J lost 6; bases outside the gene matches: 11. Here the CDR3 reads CASFDRGVRPGELFF. The CDR3 coding sequence is TGTGCCAGTTTCGACAGGGGCGTCCGTCCCGGGGAGCTGTTTTTT.

The chain has TRBV11-2 and TRBJ2-7, with unresolved D. Deletions cut 3 bases from V and 5 bases from J, with 11 bases between. Germline V CDR1 and CDR2: SGHAT, FQNNGV. This CDR3 is 13 amino acids long. Here the CDR3 DNA reads TGTGCCAGCAGCTTGATGGTAGTCGACGAGCAGTACTTC. This sequence encodes CASSLMVVDEQYF.

The chain combines TRBV30 with TRBJ2-2; perhaps TRBD1 as D (6 bases). The V end lost 4 bases, the J end lost 3 bases, and 15 bases lay between the germline ends. The CDR3 runs to 15 residues. The germline V gene encodes CDR1 GTSNPN and CDR2 SVGIG (reference sequence). The CDR3 DNA reads TGTGCCTGGATGGACGGGACAACCCACACCGGGGAGCTGTTTTTT. It translates to CAWMDGTTHTGELFF.

The chain employs TRBV4-1 and TRBJ2-7, with D tentatively TRBD2 (5 bases). This CDR3 is built from 15 residues. Germline CDR1 MGHRA, CDR2 YSYEKL. Deletions cut 0 bases from V and 5 bases from J, with 14 bases between. Here the CDR3 reads CASSQDQPSLNEQYF. CDR3 nucleotide sequence: TGCGCCAGCAGCCAAGATCAGCCTAGCTTGAACGAGCAGTACTTC.

This chain joins TRBV7-2 and TRBJ1-3; D remains unclear. The V end was cut by 1 base, the J end by 0 bases, with 7 bases between. CDR1 is SGHTA, CDR2 FQGNSA, per germline. This CDR3 is 15 amino acids long. CDR3: CASSLGTVSGNTIYF. CDR3 coding DNA: TGTGCCAGCAGCTTAGGGACGGTCTCTGGAAACACCATATATTTT.

The chain recombines TRBV6-1 with TRBJ2-7, with 8 bases identical to TRBD1. J was trimmed by 3 bases and V by 2 bases; bases with no gene match: 3. The germline CDR1 and CDR2 sequences are MNHNS and SASEGT. This CDR3 region has 14 residues. CDR3 loop: CASSEWDRNYEQYF. The CDR3 region has the DNA TGTGCCAGCAGTGAATGGGACAGGAACTACGAGCAGTACTTC.

The chain combines TRBV10-3 with TRBJ2-7, with D possibly being TRBD2 (5 bases). The V end was cut by 4 bases, the J end by 4 bases, with 14 bases between. CDR1 and CDR2 (germline): ENHRY, SYGVKD. The CDR3 has 14 amino acids. For the CDR3, the DNA is TGTGCCATCAGTGGGCAAAACGGGGTTTACGAGCAGTACTTC. Amino acid sequence: CAISGQNGVYEQYF.

The chain has TRBV5-4 and TRBJ1-2; 10 positions match TRBD1. There are 14 residues in the CDR3. Trimming took 5 bases from V and 6 from J; bases not matched to a gene: 7. CDR1 is SGHNT, CDR2 YYREEE, per germline (reference sequence). CDR3 protein: CASSYGTGEDGYTF. CDR3 coding DNA: TGTGCCAGCAGTTATGGGACAGGGGAGGATGGCTACACCTTC.

The chain links TRBV13 to TRBJ2-7, with D perhaps given as TRBD1 or TRBD2 (5 bases each). Germline CDR1 and CDR2: PRHDT and FYEKMQ (reference sequence). This CDR3 comprises 14 residues. V lost 3 bases and J 2 bases, leaving 11 bases between the germline ends. Here the CDR3 DNA reads TGTGCCAGCAGCTTGATGAGGGGTACCTACGAGCAGTACTTC. As protein: CASSLMRGTYEQYF.

This clone has only a few counts. This sample includes further DNA sequences coding for the same CDR3. The V gene is TRBV15, the J gene TRBJ1-5; a weak D match, TRBD1 (5 bases). V shed 1 base and J shed 5 bases, with 9 bases lying between them. The CDR3 is 14 residues long. The germline gives CDR1 LNHNV, CDR2 YYDKDF (reference sequence). Here the CDR3 reads CATSRGGEHQPQHF. The CDR3 DNA reads as TGTGCCACCAGCAGAGGAGGGGAGCATCAGCCCCAGCATTTT. The variable domain in full, completed from reference TRBV15 and TRBJ1-5, reads DAMVIQNPRYQVTQFGKPVTLSCSQTLNHNVMYWYQQKSSQAPKLLFHYYDKDFNNEADTPDNFQSRRPNTSFCFLDIRSPGLGDTAMYLCATSRGGEHQPQHFGDGTRLSIL.

This clone was seen only a few times. The rearrangement joins TRBV7-6 to TRBJ1-5; TRBD1 is a possible D gene (6 bases). The germline V gene encodes CDR1 SGHVS and CDR2 FNYEAQ. This CDR3 spans 13 amino acids. V shed 3 bases and J shed 3 bases, with 6 bases lying between them. The CDR3 is CASSLGHNQPQHF. CDR3 DNA: TGTGCCAGCAGCTTGGGACACAATCAGCCCCAGCATTTT.

The count of this clone is one. Other DNA variants within this sample encode the same CDR3. The J gene is TRBJ1-6, the V gene TRBV27, with TRBD1 matching over 8 bases. Unmatched junction bases numbered 1, after V lost 3 bases and J lost 6 bases. Germline V gives CDR1 MNHEY, CDR2 SMNVEV (reference sequence). This CDR3 comprises 14 residues. DNA of the CDR3: TGTGCCAGCAGTTTTACAGGGGGTAATTCACCCCTCCACTTT. Protein sequence: CASSFTGGNSPLHF.

A remark on this clone: The junction departs from the called germline gene at one end, perhaps through a read error. The sample carries other DNA sequences with the same CDR3. The chain has TRBV5-4 and TRBJ1-2, with D unclear. CDR3 length equals 15 residues. Germline V gives CDR1 SGHNT, CDR2 YYREEE (reference sequence). CDR3 DNA sequence: TGCGCCAGCAGCTTGAAGGGTACGGCAGGATATGGCTACACCTTC. This sequence encodes CASSLKGTAGYGYTF.

This sequence joins TRBV11-2 and TRBJ2-1; 10 bases are shared with TRBD2. This CDR3 is built from 16 residues. The V and J ends lost 0 bases and 8 bases, in that order; junction bases with no gene match: 7. Germline CDR1 and CDR2: SGHAT and FQNNGV. CDR3 loop: CASSLEAGGASDEQFF. The CDR3 DNA follows: TGTGCCAGCAGCTTAGAAGCGGGGGGGGCCAGCGATGAGCAGTTCTTC.

The V gene is TRBV6-1, the J gene TRBJ2-5, with TRBD2 matching over 10 bases. CDR1 MNHNS and CDR2 SASEGT come from the germline V gene. J gave up 2 bases and V 8 bases, and 8 bases lay outside the gene matches. The CDR3 is 15 amino acids. CDR3 residues: CASATGTSVQETQYF. CDR3 coding DNA: TGTGCCAGCGCTACCGGGACTAGCGTTCAAGAGACCCAGTACTTC.

The chain combines TRBV28 with TRBJ1-1; 11 nucleotides line up with TRBD1. CDR3 length equals 17 residues. Looked up from germline, CDR1 is MDHEN and CDR2 is SYDVKM. J gave up 6 bases and V 5 bases, and 14 bases lay outside the gene matches. This CDR3 is CASSVGTGTGGFAEAFF. DNA of the CDR3: TGTGCCAGCAGTGTAGGGACCGGGACAGGGGGGTTCGCTGAAGCTTTCTTT.

The chain carries TRBV7-9 and TRBJ1-4; weak D call: TRBD1 (5 bases). The V gene's germline CDR1 is SEHNR and CDR2 FQNEAQ (reference sequence). The CDR3 consists of 15 residues. V was pared by 0 bases and J by 8 bases, with 13 bases between. The CDR3 sequence is CASSLANLGGEKLFF. Here the CDR3 DNA reads TGTGCCAGCAGCTTAGCCAACCTCGGGGGAGAAAAACTGTTTTTT.

A word on this clone: Distinct nucleotide sequences in the sample also encode this CDR3. V usage is TRBV27 and J usage is TRBJ2-3; D not resolved. The germline CDR1 and CDR2 sequences are MNHEY and SMNVEV (reference sequence). CDR3 size: 16 residues. Deletions cut 3 bases from V and 0 bases from J, with 13 bases between. DNA for the CDR3: TGTGCCAGCAGTTTCCTTTCGTTAACCAGCACAGATACGCAGTATTTT. It yields the protein CASSFLSLTSTDTQYF.

The chain employs TRBV5-6 and TRBJ2-1; possible D gene TRBD1, 6 bases. Germline lookup yields CDR1 SGHDT and CDR2 YYEEEE. The CDR3 has 13 amino acids. Deletions cut 4 bases from V and 9 bases from J, with 14 bases between. This CDR3 reads CASSLSGGFEQFF. The CDR3 nucleotides are TGTGCCAGCAGCCTAAGTGGGGGCTTTGAGCAGTTCTTC.

The chain carries TRBV5-4 and TRBJ2-7; unclear D gene. Germline-derived CDR1 and CDR2 are SGHNT and YYREEE (reference sequence). Between the trimmed V and J ends, which lost 4 bases and 3 bases, there was a span of 11 bases. The length of the CDR3 is 13 residues. CDR3 nucleotides: TGTGCCAGCAGCACAGAACAGAACTACGAGCAGTACTTC. This sequence encodes CASSTEQNYEQYF.

This clone has just one count. V usage is TRBV5-6 and J usage is TRBJ1-3, with a possible D match to TRBD1 (5 bases). This CDR3 contains 15 residues. Germline CDR1 reads SGHDT; CDR2 reads YYEEEE. V was trimmed by 0 bases and J by 4 bases, leaving 11 bases between them. Here the CDR3 DNA reads TGTGCCAGCAGCTTGGCCGGGACGGTCGGAAACACCATATATTTT. This encodes CASSLAGTVGNTIYF.

The chain joins TRBV9 to TRBJ2-1, with D unresolved. V dropped 3 bases and J dropped 12 bases, with 16 bases sitting between them. CDR3 length: 13 residues. The germline CDR1 and CDR2 sequences are SGDLS and YYNGEE. The CDR3 protein is CASSETLTKRQFF. As DNA, the CDR3 is TGTGCCAGCAGCGAGACCTTGACCAAACGGCAGTTCTTC.

This sequence joins TRBV6-1 and TRBJ2-2, with D uncertain. Looked up from germline, CDR1 is MNHNS and CDR2 is SASEGT. V lost 6 bases to trimming and J lost 1 base, with 15 bases between them. The CDR3 spans 16 residues. In DNA form, the CDR3 reads TGTGCCAGCAGAGAATTAGGCGCGTTGAACACCGGGGAGCTGTTTTTT. Its protein product is CASRELGALNTGELFF.

The chain couples TRBV13 to TRBJ2-7, with D possibly TRBD1 on 6 matching bases. Germline V gene data show CDR1 as PRHDT and CDR2 as FYEKMQ (reference sequence). V lost 5 bases, J lost 1 base, and 15 bases lay in between. The CDR3 runs 15 residues. The CDR3 nucleotides are TGTGCCAGCAGCCGTTCCGCAGGGGATTCCTACGAGCAGTACTTC. It specifies CASSRSAGDSYEQYF.

Concerning this clone itself: This specimen includes other DNA sequences encoding the same CDR3. The chain recombines TRBV7-9 with TRBJ2-7; D is undetermined. Trimming removed 9 bases from V and 3 bases from J, with 9 bases in between. The CDR3 extends over 11 amino acids. The germline gives CDR1 SEHNR, CDR2 FQNEAQ (reference sequence). The CDR3 reads CASGYSYEQYF. DNA for the CDR3: TGTGCCAGTGGTTACAGCTACGAGCAGTACTTC.

V gene TRBV9 combines with J gene TRBJ2-3; 9 bases align to TRBD1. Germline CDR1 and CDR2: SGDLS and YYNGEE. V was pared by 4 bases and J by 12 bases, with 9 bases of the junction left unmatched. The CDR3 runs 13 residues. The CDR3 DNA sequence: TGTGCCAGCAGCATTCTCACAGGGGGCGGTCAGTATTTT. This gives the protein CASSILTGGGQYF.

The chain carries TRBV9 and TRBJ2-1; 9 bases fit TRBD2. The CDR3 spans 16 residues. CDR1 is SGDLS, CDR2 YYNGEE, per germline. With 3 bases clipped from V and 7 bases from J, the junction kept 11 bases outside the gene matches. This CDR3 reads CASSEWDSGRSNEQFF. The CDR3 DNA is TGTGCCAGCAGCGAGTGGGATAGCGGGAGATCGAATGAGCAGTTCTTC. The full variable domain, in which reference TRBV9 and TRBJ2-1 provide the parts outside the CDR3, is DSGVTQTPKHLITATGQRVTLRCSPRSGDLSVYWYQQSLDQGLQFLIQYYNGEERAKGNILERFSAQQFPDLHSELNLSSLELGDSALYFCASSEWDSGRSNEQFFGPGTRLTVL.

This rearrangement joins TRBV6-1 to TRBJ2-7; 10 bases match TRBD1. CDR3 length: 16 residues. The germline V gene has CDR1 MNHNS and CDR2 SASEGT. V shed 4 bases and J 3 bases; nucleotides not matched to a gene: 9. The CDR3 spells CASSVRDRGLYYEQYF. As DNA, the CDR3 is TGTGCCAGCAGTGTCCGGGACAGGGGCCTATACTACGAGCAGTACTTC.